The next 4 T cell receptor beta chains were all read from a single sample in a study of T-cell memory formation after mild COVID-19. TCRdb reanalysed the 5' RACE reads using MiXCR and keeps one entry per CDR3 protein. This sample has more than 450,000 distinct CDR3 sequences, with over 15% found just once. Specimen: PBMCs or a T cell subset sorted from them (not recorded which). The receptors shown here come from an adult woman who had mild COVID-19 (a few samples of this study predate the infection). Cell type and time point are not known.

The chain employs TRBV11-1 and TRBJ2-1, with 12 positions matching TRBD2. Germline V gene sequence: CDR1 SGHAT, CDR2 FQDESV (reference sequence). Trimming removed 2 bases from V and 9 bases from J; junction bases left unmatched: 5. There are 15 residues in the CDR3. Written as DNA, the CDR3 is TGTGCCAGCAGCTTACGACTAGCGGGAGAAGGTGAGCAGTTCTTC. Its translation: CASSLRLAGEGEQFF.

This clonotype was seen more than once but under ten times. Written as DNA, the CDR3 is TGTGCCAGCAGCGTTGGGACAGTACCCACAGATACGCAGTATTTT. It codes for CASSVGTVPTDTQYF. The chain has TRBV9 and TRBJ2-3; 7 bases are shared with TRBD1. The CDR3 totals 15 residues. Germline values: CDR1 SGDLS, CDR2 YYNGEE. J lost 2 bases, V lost 2 bases, and 5 bases had no gene match.

The rearrangement joins TRBV5-1 to TRBJ2-3, with 8 bases fitting TRBD2. Losses at the gene ends were 9 bases for V and 0 bases for J; bases not matched to a gene: 6. Germline V gene lookup returns CDR1 SGHRS and CDR2 YFSETQ. The CDR3 has 14 residues. In DNA, the CDR3 is TGCGCCACCAAACTAGCGGAGAGCACAGATACGCAGTATTTT. This translates into CATKLAESTDTQYF.

This clonotype appeared many times. CDR3 sequence: CASSLTGGTGELFF. CDR3 nucleotide sequence: TGTGCCAGCAGCTTAACGGGAGGGACCGGGGAGCTGTTTTTT. V gene TRBV12-3 or TRBV12-4 combines with J gene TRBJ2-2; 8 positions agree with TRBD2. CDR3 length: 14 residues. J was trimmed by 5 bases and V by 6 bases; bases with no gene match: 5.